Listed below are T cell receptor beta chains from one sample, sequenced in a study of regulatory T cells in long-lasting Graves disease. MiXCR, run by TCRdb on the multiplex PCR reads, gives a single entry per CDR3 protein. This table has about 340,000 distinct CDR3 sequences, around 20% appearing once. Sequenced material: peripheral blood mononuclear cells (PBMCs), taken when the disease was refractory, from a patient treated with antithyroid drugs. The source of these receptors is a female donor with Graves disease. The CDR3 runs from the conserved cysteine through the conserved F or W. D genes are given only for firm matches. Clone size is not always given. Where it is, it says once, few, many or a class for expanded clones.

V	size	J	D	CDR3	DNA
TRBV7-9	few	TRBJ1-5	.	CASSLGTSHRDQPQHF	TGTGCCAGCAGCTTAGGGACCTCTCATAGGGATCAGCCCCAGCATTTT
TRBV18	few	TRBJ1-1	TRBD1	CASSVPGQGYTEAFF	TGTGCCAGCTCAGTTCCGGGACAGGGATACACTGAAGCTTTCTTT
TRBV19	few	TRBJ2-7	.	CASSMQGGSYEQYF	TGTGCCAGTAGTATGCAGGGGGGATCCTACGAGCAGTACTTC
TRBV20-1	once	TRBJ2-3	.	CSASGVSRALSDTQYF	TGCAGTGCTAGTGGGGTCTCAAGGGCCCTCTCAGATACGCAGTATTTT
TRBV5-4	.	TRBJ2-1	TRBD1	CASSPTGVRTNEQFF	TGTGCCAGCAGCCCCACAGGGGTCAGAACCAATGAGCAGTTCTTC
TRBV3-1	few	TRBJ1-3	.	CASSQGAGARNTMYF	TGTGCCAGCAGCCAAGGGGCCGGGGCGCGGAACACCATGTATTTT
TRBV28	many	TRBJ1-5	.	CASSSDKWGGLNQPQHF	TGTGCCAGCAGTTCTGATAAGTGGGGGGGGTTGAATCAGCCCCAGCATTTT
TRBV20-1	many	TRBJ2-7	TRBD1	CSAVDQGAAYEQYF	TGCAGTGCTGTAGACCAGGGGGCCGCCTACGAGCAGTACTTC
TRBV7-2	once	TRBJ2-2	.	CASSFVTDTGELFF	TGTGCCAGCAGCTTCGTAACGGACACCGGGGAGCTGTTTTTT
TRBV11-2	.	TRBJ2-7	TRBD2	CASSSSGTTISYEQYF	TGTGCCAGCAGCTCTTCCGGGACTACGATTTCCTACGAGCAGTACTTC
TRBV5-1	.	TRBJ2-1	.	CASSLEVRHNEQFF	TGCGCCAGCAGCTTGGAGGTACGCCACAATGAGCAGTTCTTC
TRBV19	.	TRBJ1-5	.	CASRSTRNQPQHF	TGTGCCAGCCGCAGCACTAGAAATCAGCCCCAGCATTTT
TRBV3-1	.	TRBJ2-3	.	CASSQNFQDTQYF	TGTGCCAGCAGCCAAAACTTCCAAGATACGCAGTATTTT
TRBV6-1	once	TRBJ2-7	TRBD1	CASGTGGRYEQYF	TGTGCCAGCGGCACAGGGGGCAGGTACGAGCAGTACTTC
TRBV29-1	.	TRBJ1-1	TRBD1	CSVPSRGLLNTEAFF	TGCAGCGTTCCTTCCAGGGGGCTCTTGAACACTGAAGCTTTCTTT
TRBV13	.	TRBJ2-4	.	CASSIQILAKNIQYF	TGTGCCAGCAGCATACAGATTCTAGCCAAAAACATTCAGTACTTC
TRBV4-3	many	TRBJ1-4	TRBD1	CASSQGTGRYEKLFF	TGCGCCAGCAGCCAAGGGACAGGGCGGTATGAAAAACTGTTTTTT
TRBV15	many	TRBJ1-2	.	CAAGSLEGLRGYTF	TGTGCCGCCGGCTCCCTAGAGGGTTTGCGTGGCTACACCTTC
TRBV7-9	many	TRBJ2-5	.	CASSPLDETQYF	TGTGCCAGCAGCCCCCTGGATGAGACCCAGTACTTC
TRBV5-5	many	TRBJ2-7	.	CASSLAEPYEQYF	TGTGCCAGCAGCTTGGCAGAGCCCTACGAGCAGTACTTC
TRBV5-1	few	TRBJ2-5	TRBD1	CASSFGTGTLQETQYF	TGCGCCAGCAGCTTCGGGACAGGGACCCTCCAAGAGACCCAGTACTTC
TRBV28	many	TRBJ1-2	.	CATSGDFYGYTF	TGTGCCACCTCAGGGGATTTCTATGGCTACACCTTC
TRBV6-1	few	TRBJ1-2	TRBD1	CASSRPDRGHGDYGYTF	TGTGCCAGCAGCCGACCGGACAGGGGGCACGGTGACTATGGCTACACCTTC
TRBV20-1	.	TRBJ1-2	.	CSARAGDGYTF	TGCAGTGCTAGAGCTGGGGATGGCTACACCTTC
TRBV4-1	.	TRBJ1-5	.	CASSQPRQGNQPQHF	TGCGCCAGCAGCCAACCCCGACAGGGCAATCAGCCCCAGCATTTT
TRBV12-3/TRBV12-4	many	TRBJ2-7	.	CASSLGAVYEQYF	TGTGCCAGCAGTTTAGGGGCAGTCTACGAGCAGTACTTC
TRBV12-3/TRBV12-4	many	TRBJ1-1	TRBD1	CASSLVGDREAFF	TGTGCCAGCAGTTTAGTGGGGGACAGGGAAGCTTTCTTT
TRBV20-1	many	TRBJ1-5	.	CSAPRDSNQPQHF	TGCAGTGCGCCACGAGATAGCAATCAGCCCCAGCATTTT
TRBV11-3	many	TRBJ2-2	TRBD2	CASSSWTSGTITGELFF	TGTGCCAGCAGCTCTTGGACTAGCGGGACTATCACCGGGGAGCTGTTTTTT